This note documents a single TCR beta chain sequence. What it recognizes is unknown. Some clones are missing from TCRdb's copy, which holds only in-frame ones; the method was immunoSEQ multiplex PCR. Altogether tens of thousands of clones are present, around 84% being singletons, with the ten largest covering roughly 2.5%. The germline V and J ends were trimmed by 6 bases and 4 bases, with 15 bases remaining between them. This CDR3 contains 14 residues. Germline CDR1 MNHEY, CDR2 SMNVEV (reference sequence). This sample was taken from a study of OX40 agonist ivuxolimab in advanced cancers. General study results and limits: Patients who responded partially at 0.1-3.0 mg/kg showed clonal expansion ranking among the lowest.

Sampling times: baseline, cycle 4 day 1, cycle 7 day 1. Sequenced here: CD4+ or CD8+ T cells sorted from blood, sampled in a trial of the OX40 agonist ivuxolimab. This chain links TRBV27 with TRBJ2-5; D is possibly TRBD1 (6 bases). This TCR was recovered from an adult with an advanced solid tumor such as melanoma, head and neck, liver or kidney cancer. CDR3 region: CASSPSGRGETQYF. As DNA, the CDR3 is TGTGCCAGCAGCCCCTCGGGCAGGGGAGAGACCCAGTACTTC.